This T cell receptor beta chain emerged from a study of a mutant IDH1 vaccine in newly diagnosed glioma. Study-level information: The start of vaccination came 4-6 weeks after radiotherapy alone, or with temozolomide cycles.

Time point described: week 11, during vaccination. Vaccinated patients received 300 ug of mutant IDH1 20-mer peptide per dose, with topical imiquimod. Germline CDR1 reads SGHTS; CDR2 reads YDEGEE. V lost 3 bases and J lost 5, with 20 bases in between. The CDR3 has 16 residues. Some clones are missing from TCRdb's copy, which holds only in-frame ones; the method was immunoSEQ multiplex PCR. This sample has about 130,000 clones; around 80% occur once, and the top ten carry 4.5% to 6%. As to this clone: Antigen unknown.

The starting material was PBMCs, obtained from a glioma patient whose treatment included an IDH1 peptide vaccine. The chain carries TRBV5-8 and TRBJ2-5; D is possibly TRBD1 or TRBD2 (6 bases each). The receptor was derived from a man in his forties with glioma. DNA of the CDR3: TGTGCCAGCAGCTCCGACAGGTCGGGGGTGTGGGAGACCCAGTACTTC. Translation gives CASSSDRSGVWETQYF.